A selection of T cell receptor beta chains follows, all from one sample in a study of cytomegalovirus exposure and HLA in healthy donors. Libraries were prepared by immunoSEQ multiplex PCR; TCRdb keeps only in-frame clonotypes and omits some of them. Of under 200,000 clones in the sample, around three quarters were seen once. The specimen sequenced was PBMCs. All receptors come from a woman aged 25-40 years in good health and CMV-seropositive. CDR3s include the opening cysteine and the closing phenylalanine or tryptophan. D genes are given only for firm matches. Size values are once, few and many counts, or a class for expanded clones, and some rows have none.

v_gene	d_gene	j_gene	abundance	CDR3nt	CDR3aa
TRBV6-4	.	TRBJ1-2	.	TGTGCCAGCAGTGATGGGCCCCGAGGGAATGGCTACACCTTC	CASSDGPRGNGYTF
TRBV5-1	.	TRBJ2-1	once	TGCGCCAGCAGCCGCTGGAGCGATTCCTACAATGAGCAGTTCTTC	CASSRWSDSYNEQFF
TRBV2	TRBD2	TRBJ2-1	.	TGTGCCAGCAGATCGACTAGCGGCTACTCTGAGCAGTTCTTC	CASRSTSGYSEQFF
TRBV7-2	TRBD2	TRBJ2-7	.	TGTGCCAGCAGCTCAGGGACTAGCGGGTGGGACGAGCAGTACTTC	CASSSGTSGWDEQYF
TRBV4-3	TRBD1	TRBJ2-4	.	TGCGCCAGCAGCCAAGACACCGGGACAGGGGGAAACATTCAGTACTTC	CASSQDTGTGGNIQYF
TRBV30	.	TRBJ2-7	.	TGTGCCTGGAGCCCGGGACTCCGCTACGAGCAGTACTTC	CAWSPGLRYEQYF
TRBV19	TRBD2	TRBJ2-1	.	TGTGCCAGTAGTATATGGGGAGGGACTCACTCTGCGGATGAGCAGTTCTTC	CASSIWGGTHSADEQFF
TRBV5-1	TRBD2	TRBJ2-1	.	TGCGCCAGCAGCTTAGCGGAACTAGCGGGAGCGGATGAGCAGTTCTTC	CASSLAELAGADEQFF
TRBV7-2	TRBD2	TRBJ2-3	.	TGTGCCAGCAGCTTAGGGGGCGGGAGGGCCGACACAGATACGCAGTATTTT	CASSLGGGRADTDTQYF
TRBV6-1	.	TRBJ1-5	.	TGTGCCAGCAGTGGACAGCCCAATCAGCCCCAGCATTTT	CASSGQPNQPQHF
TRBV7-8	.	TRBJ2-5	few	TGTGCGACTTCGCGGGGTTCGGAGACCCAGTACTTC	CATSRGSETQYF
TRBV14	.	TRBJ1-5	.	TGTGCCAGCAGCCAAGATACCACAGGGAAAGGAGTTTGTAGCAATCAGCCCCAGCATTTT	CASSQDTTGKGVCSNQPQHF
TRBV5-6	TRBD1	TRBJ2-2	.	TGTGCCAGCAGCTTTTTAGGGACAGCTGGCACCGGGGAGCTGTTTTTT	CASSFLGTAGTGELFF
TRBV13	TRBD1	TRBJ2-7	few	TGTGCCAGCAGTGGTTCCCGGGACAGCCACTACGAGCAGTACTTC	CASSGSRDSHYEQYF
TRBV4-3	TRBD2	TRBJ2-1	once	TGCGCCAGCAGCCGAAGCGGGGGGGCCTACAATGAGCAGTTCTTC	CASSRSGGAYNEQFF
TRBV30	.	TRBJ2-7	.	TGTGCCTGGAGCCCAGACAGCCCCTACGAGCAGTACTTC	CAWSPDSPYEQYF
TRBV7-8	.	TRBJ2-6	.	TGTGCCAGCAGGTACTCCCGCTCTGGGGCCAACGTCCTGACTTTC	CASRYSRSGANVLTF
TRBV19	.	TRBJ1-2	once	TGTGCCAGTAGTCCGACAGAGATCTATGGCTACACCTTC	CASSPTEIYGYTF
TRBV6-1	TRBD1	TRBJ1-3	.	TGTGCCAGCAGTGCTCAGGGGGCTTCTGGAAACACCATATATTTT	CASSAQGASGNTIYF
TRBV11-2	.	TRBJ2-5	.	TGTGCCAGCAGCTTCAAAGAGACCCAGTACTTC	CASSFKETQYF
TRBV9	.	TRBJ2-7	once	TGTGCCAGCAGCGTAGATGCGGGAACGGAGTACGAGCAGTACTTC	CASSVDAGTEYEQYF
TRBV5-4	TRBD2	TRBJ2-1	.	TGTGCCAGCAGCCGCGGACTAGCGGGGGGTTCGGGGGATGAGCAGTTCTTC	CASSRGLAGGSGDEQFF
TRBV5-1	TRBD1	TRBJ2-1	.	TGCGCCAGCAGCTTGGGTGGACAGGGGCCCTACAATGAGCAGTTCTTC	CASSLGGQGPYNEQFF
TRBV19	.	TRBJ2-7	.	TGTGCCAGTAGTATCGCAGGGGGGTCCTCCTACGAGCAGTACTTC	CASSIAGGSSYEQYF
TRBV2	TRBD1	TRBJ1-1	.	TGTGCCAGCAGCCCTACAGGGGCCTACACTGAAGCTTTCTTT	CASSPTGAYTEAFF
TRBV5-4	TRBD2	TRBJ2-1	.	TGTGCCAGCAGCTCTAGCGGGAGTTCCTACAATGAGCAGTTCTTC	CASSSSGSSYNEQFF
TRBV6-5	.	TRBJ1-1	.	TGTGCCAGCAGTACAGGACAGAACACTGAAGCTTTCTTT	CASSTGQNTEAFF
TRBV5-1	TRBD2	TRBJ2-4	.	TGCGCCAGCAGCTTGGGAGGGACTAGCCCTAGGAACATTCAGTACTTC	CASSLGGTSPRNIQYF
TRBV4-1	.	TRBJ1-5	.	TGCGCCAGCAGCGACAATTGGTGGGGCCCACTATTTCAGTTTCTCCAAAATCAGCCCCAGCATTTT	CASSDNWWGPLFQFLQNQPQHF
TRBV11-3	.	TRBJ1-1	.	TGTGCCAGCAGCCCGCGGGACGGATGGAACACTGAAGCTTTCTTT	CASSPRDGWNTEAFF
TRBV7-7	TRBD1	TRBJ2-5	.	TGTGCCAGCAGCCCCCGACAGGGCCAAGAGACCCAGTACTTC	CASSPRQGQETQYF
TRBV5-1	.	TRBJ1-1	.	TGCGCCAGCAGCCCCTGGGGCACAGATAACACTGAAGCTTTCTTT	CASSPWGTDNTEAFF
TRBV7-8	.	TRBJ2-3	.	TGTGCCAGCAGCTTAATGTCTGGGCTAGCCAATTCAGCTACGCAGTATTTT	CASSLMSGLANSATQYF
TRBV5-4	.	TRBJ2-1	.	TGTGCCAGCAGACCTGACACCTCCCACTACAATGAGCAGTTCTTC	CASRPDTSHYNEQFF
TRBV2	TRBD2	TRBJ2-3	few	TGTGCCAGCAGTGAGAGACTAGCGGAGAGTACGCAGTATTTT	CASSERLAESTQYF
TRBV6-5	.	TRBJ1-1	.	TGTGCCAGCAGTTTACATTTTGCCGACACTGAAGCTTTCTTT	CASSLHFADTEAFF
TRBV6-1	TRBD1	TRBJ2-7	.	TGTGCCAGCAGTGGATACAATTCCGACAGGGGTAGCTACGAGCAGTACTTC	CASSGYNSDRGSYEQYF